This note documents a single T cell receptor beta chain sequence. What it recognizes is unknown. Everyone who donated was a healthy bone marrow donor. The data are from a study of cytomegalovirus exposure and HLA in healthy donors. At the level of the study: The Caucasian-associated ancestry cluster contained 81% of the approximately 430 genotyped donors. Study conclusions and caveats: Later findings reportedly placed an Asian-associated ancestry cluster below the roughly 730-donor mean for N-insertions.

This PCR relied on a set of 60 Vbeta primers and 13 Jbeta primers. Here immunoSEQ multiplex PCR was the method, and the copy in TCRdb shows in-frame clones only, minus some. The table records around 150,000 clones, about 79% of them present only once. V trimming: 4 bases; J trimming: 2 bases; junction bases outside the gene matches: 5. Germline assignment: CDR1 SGHTA and CDR2 FQGNSA. This CDR3 is 14 amino acids long. Material: PBMCs. The genes are TRBV7-2 and TRBJ2-7; 7 bases are shared with TRBD2. The clonotype comes from a man aged 40-55 years in good health and CMV-seropositive. CDR3 DNA: TGTGCCAGCAGCTACCAAGCGGGGCCCTACGAGCAGTACTTC. It yields the protein CASSYQAGPYEQYF.